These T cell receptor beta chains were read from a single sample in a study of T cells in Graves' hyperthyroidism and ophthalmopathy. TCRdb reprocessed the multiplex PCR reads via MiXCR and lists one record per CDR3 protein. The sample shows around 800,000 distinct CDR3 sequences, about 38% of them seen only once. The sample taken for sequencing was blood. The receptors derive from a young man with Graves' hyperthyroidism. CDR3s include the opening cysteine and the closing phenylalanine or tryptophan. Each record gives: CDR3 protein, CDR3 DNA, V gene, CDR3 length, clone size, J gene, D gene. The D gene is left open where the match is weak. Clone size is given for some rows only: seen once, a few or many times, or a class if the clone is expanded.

CDR3: CASSRTGGYNSPLHF; DNA: TGTGCCAGCAGTCGTACAGGGGGGTATAATTCACCCCTCCACTTT; V: TRBV9; length: 15; size: NA; J: TRBJ1-6; D: TRBD1
CDR3: CATSRDLYGEETQYF; DNA: TGTGCCACCAGCAGAGATCTGTACGGCGAAGAGACCCAGTACTTC; V: TRBV15; length: 15; size: many; J: TRBJ2-5; D: NA
CDR3: CASSQTGANSPLHF; DNA: TGTGCCAGCAGCCAAACAGGGGCAAATTCACCCCTCCACTTT; V: TRBV7-8; length: 14; size: NA; J: TRBJ1-6; D: TRBD1
CDR3: CASSHRNTGELFF; DNA: TGTGCCAGCAGCCACAGAAACACCGGGGAGCTGTTTTTT; V: TRBV4-2; length: 13; size: NA; J: TRBJ2-2; D: NA
CDR3: CSAAGGANVLTF; DNA: TGCAGCGCCGCGGGGGGGGCCAACGTCCTGACTTTC; V: TRBV29-1; length: 12; size: NA; J: TRBJ2-6; D: NA
CDR3: CASSLRAFTEAFF; DNA: TGTGCCAGCAGCTTGAGGGCCTTCACTGAAGCTTTCTTT; V: TRBV9; length: 13; size: NA; J: TRBJ1-1; D: NA
CDR3: CASSTATENTEAFF; DNA: TGTGCCAGCAGTACGGCGACTGAAAACACTGAAGCTTTCTTT; V: TRBV7-9; length: 14; size: NA; J: TRBJ1-1; D: NA
CDR3: CASSESSGTSYEQYF; DNA: TGTGCCAGCAGTGAATCTAGCGGGACTAGCTACGAGCAGTACTTC; V: TRBV25-1; length: 15; size: NA; J: TRBJ2-7; D: TRBD2
CDR3: CASSPDGYQGQETQYF; DNA: TGTGCCAGCAGCCCTGATGGTTACCAGGGGCAAGAGACCCAGTACTTC; V: TRBV7-3; length: 16; size: few; J: TRBJ2-5; D: NA
CDR3: CATSRDWDRVGGYTF; DNA: TGTGCCACCAGCAGAGATTGGGACAGGGTCGGAGGCTACACCTTC; V: TRBV15; length: 15; size: NA; J: TRBJ1-2; D: TRBD1